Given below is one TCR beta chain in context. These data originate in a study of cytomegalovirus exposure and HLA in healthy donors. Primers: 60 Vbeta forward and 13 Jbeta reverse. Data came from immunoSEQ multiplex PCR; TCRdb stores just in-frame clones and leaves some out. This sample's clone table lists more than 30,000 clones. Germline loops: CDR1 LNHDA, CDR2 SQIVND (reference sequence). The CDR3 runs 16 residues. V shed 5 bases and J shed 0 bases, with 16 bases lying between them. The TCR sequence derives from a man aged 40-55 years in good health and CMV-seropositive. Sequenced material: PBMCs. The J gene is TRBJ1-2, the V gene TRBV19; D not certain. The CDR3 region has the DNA TGTGCCAGTAGTCTGAAATCGGGGAATTCTAACTATGGCTACACCTTC. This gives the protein CASSLKSGNSNYGYTF.